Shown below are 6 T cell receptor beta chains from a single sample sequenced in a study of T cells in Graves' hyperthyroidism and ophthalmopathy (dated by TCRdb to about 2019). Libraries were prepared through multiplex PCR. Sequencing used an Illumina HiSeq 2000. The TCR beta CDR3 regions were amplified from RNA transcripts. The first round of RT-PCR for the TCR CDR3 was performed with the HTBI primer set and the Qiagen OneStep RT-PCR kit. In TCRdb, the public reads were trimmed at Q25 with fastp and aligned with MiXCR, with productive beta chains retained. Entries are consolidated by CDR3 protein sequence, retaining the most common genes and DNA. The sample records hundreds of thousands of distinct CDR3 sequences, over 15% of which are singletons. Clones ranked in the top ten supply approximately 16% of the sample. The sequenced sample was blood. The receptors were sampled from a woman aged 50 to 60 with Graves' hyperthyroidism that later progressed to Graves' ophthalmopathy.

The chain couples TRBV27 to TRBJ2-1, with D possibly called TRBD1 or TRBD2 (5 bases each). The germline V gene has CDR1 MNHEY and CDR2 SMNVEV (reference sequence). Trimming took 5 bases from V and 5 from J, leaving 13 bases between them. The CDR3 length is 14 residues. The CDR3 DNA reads TGTGCCAGCAGTCCACGGGACGGAGACAATGAGCAGTTCTTC. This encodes CASSPRDGDNEQFF.

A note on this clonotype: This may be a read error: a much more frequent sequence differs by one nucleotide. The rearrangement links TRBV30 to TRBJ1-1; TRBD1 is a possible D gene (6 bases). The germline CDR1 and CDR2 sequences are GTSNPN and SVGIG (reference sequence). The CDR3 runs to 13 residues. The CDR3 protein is CARSVGRGTEAFF. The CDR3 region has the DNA TGTGCCCGGAGTGTAGGCAGGGGCACTGAAGCTTTCTTT.

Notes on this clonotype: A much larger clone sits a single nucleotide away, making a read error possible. The CDR3 coding sequence is TGTGCCTGGAGTATGAGCCAAGATGGCGAGCAGTACTTC. This gives the protein CAWSMSQDGEQYF. The chain has TRBV30 and TRBJ2-7; D gene uncertain. Germline loops: CDR1 GTSNPN, CDR2 SVGIG (reference sequence). CDR3 size: 13 residues. V lost 2 bases, J lost 6 bases, and 14 bases lay in between. Looking up the rest from reference TRBV30 and TRBJ2-7 gives the full variable domain: SQTIHQWPATLVQPVGSPLSLECTVEGTSNPNLYWYRQAAGRGLQLLFYSVGIGQISSEVPQNLSASRPQDRQFILSSKKLLLSDSGFYLCAWSMSQDGEQYFGPGTRLTVT.

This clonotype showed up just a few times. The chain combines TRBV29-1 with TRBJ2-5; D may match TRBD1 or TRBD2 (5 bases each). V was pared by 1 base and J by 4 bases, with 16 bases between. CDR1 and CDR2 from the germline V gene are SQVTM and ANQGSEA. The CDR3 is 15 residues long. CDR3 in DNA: TGCAGCGTTGAAGGGGGGACCGGTATCGGAGAGACCCAGTACTTC. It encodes CSVEGGTGIGETQYF.

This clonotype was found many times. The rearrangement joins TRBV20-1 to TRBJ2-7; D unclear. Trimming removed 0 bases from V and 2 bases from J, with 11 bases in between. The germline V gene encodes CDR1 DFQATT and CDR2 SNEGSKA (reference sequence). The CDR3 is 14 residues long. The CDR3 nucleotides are TGCAGTGCTAGAGATCCCAACAGAGCCTACGAGCAGTACTTC. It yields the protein CSARDPNRAYEQYF.

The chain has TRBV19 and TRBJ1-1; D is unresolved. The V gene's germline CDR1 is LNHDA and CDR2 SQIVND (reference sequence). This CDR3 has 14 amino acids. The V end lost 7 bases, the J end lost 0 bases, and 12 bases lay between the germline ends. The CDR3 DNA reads TGTGCCAGTACCCCGGATTGGATGAACACTGAAGCTTTCTTT. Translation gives CASTPDWMNTEAFF.